This T cell receptor (beta chain) derives from a study of cytomegalovirus exposure and HLA in healthy donors. For this clone: Its target is not known.

13 Jbeta primers and 60 Vbeta primers were used for the PCR. Produced via immunoSEQ multiplex PCR; TCRdb's table is partial and in-frame only. The sample shows 110,000 or so clones, approximately 80% of them seen only once. Those who donated were healthy bone marrow donors. V lost 1 base, J lost 4 bases, and 9 bases lay in between. The CDR3 consists of 14 residues. The germline CDR1 and CDR2 sequences are SGHDN and FVKESK. Findings and limits, study-wide: Testing in vitro showed three CMV-associated chains specific for CMV antigens. TCR beta V- and J-gene trimming, according to a later analysis, was linked to a missense DCLRE1C variant. Roughly uniform sequencing depth across donors was assumed, possibly incorrectly.

This chain links TRBV14 with TRBJ2-3; D remains unclear. Sequences were obtained from PBMCs. The TCR was taken from a middle-aged man in good health and CMV-seropositive. This CDR3 is CASSQGGVADTQYF. In nucleotides, the CDR3 is TGTGCCAGCAGCCAAGGAGGAGTGGCAGATACGCAGTATTTT.